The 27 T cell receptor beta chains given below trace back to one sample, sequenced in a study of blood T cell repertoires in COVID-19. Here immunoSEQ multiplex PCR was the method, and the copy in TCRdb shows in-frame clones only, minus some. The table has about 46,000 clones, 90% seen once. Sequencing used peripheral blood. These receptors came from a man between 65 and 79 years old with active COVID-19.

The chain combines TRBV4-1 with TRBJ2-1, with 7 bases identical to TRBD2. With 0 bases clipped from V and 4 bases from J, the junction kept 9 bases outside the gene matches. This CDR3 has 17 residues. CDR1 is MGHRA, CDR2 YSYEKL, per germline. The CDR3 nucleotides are TGCGCCAGCAGCCAAGATCTACGACGTAGCGGGTACAATGAGCAGTTCTTC. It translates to CASSQDLRRSGYNEQFF.

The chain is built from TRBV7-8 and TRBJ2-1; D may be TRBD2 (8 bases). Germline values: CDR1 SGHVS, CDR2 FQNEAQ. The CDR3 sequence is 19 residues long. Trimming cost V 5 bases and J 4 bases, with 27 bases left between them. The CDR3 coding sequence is TGTGCCAGCAGCCCAGGGGGGGCAGGAAGCGGGAGCATGTACAATGAGCAGTTCTTC. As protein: CASSPGGAGSGSMYNEQFF.

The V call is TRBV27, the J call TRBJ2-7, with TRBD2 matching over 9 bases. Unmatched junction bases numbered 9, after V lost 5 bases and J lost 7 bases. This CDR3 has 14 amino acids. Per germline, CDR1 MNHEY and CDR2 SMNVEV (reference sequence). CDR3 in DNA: TGTGCCAGCAGTCCTTTAGCGGGAGCGAGTGAGCAGTACTTC. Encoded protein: CASSPLAGASEQYF.

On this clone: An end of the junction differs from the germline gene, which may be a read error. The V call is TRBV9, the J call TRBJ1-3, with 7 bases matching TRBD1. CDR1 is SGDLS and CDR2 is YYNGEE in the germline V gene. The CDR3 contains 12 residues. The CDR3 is CASSKPGQTFNF. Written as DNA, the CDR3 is TGTGCCAGCAGCAAACCGGGACAGACATTCAATTTT.

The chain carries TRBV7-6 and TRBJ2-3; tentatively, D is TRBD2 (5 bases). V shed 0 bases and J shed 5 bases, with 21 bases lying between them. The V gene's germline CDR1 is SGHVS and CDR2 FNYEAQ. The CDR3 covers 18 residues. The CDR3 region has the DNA TGTGCCAGCAGCTTAGCCCCTGTTCTAGCTGCAGATGGAGATACGCAGTATTTT. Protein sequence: CASSLAPVLAADGDTQYF.

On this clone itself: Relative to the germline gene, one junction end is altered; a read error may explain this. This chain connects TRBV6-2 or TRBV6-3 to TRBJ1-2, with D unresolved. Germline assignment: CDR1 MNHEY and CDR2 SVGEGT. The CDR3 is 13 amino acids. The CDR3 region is CASSNNRVSQYLF. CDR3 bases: TGTGCCAGCAGTAACAACCGGGTCAGCCAATACCTCTTC.

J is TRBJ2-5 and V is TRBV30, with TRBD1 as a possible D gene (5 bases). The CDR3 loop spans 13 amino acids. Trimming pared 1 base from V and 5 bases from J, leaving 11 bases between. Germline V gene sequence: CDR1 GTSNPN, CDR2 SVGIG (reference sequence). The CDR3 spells CAWSAVGQETQYF. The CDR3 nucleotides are TGTGCCTGGAGTGCGGTGGGGCAGGAGACCCAGTACTTC.

The CDR3 is CASSRRTGTGELFF. CDR3 DNA: TGTGCCAGCAGTCGACGGACAGGGACCGGGGAGCTGTTTTTT. This chain uses TRBV6-2 or TRBV6-3 with TRBJ2-2; 8 bases agree with TRBD1. In germline, CDR1 is MNHEY, CDR2 SVGEGT. CDR3 length equals 14 residues. Trimming cost V 5 bases and J 5 bases; bases outside gene matches: 4.

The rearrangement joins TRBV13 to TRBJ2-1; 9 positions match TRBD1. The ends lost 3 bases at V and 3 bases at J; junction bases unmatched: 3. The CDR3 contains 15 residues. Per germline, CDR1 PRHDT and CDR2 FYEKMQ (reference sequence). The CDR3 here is CASSLGQGSYNEQFF. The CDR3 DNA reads TGTGCCAGCAGCTTGGGACAGGGCAGCTACAATGAGCAGTTCTTC.

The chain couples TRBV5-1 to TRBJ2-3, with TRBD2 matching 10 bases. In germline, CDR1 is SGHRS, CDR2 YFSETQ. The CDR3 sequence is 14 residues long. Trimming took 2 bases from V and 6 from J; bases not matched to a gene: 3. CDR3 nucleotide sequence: TGCGCCAGCAGCTTCGCTAGCGGGAGTGATACGCAGTATTTT. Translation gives CASSFASGSDTQYF. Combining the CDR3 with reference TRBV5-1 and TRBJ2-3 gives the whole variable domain KAGVTQTPRYLIKTRGQQVTLSCSPISGHRSVSWYQQTPGQGLQFLFEYFSETQRNKGNFPGRFSGRQFSNSRSEMNVSTLELGDSALYLCASSFASGSDTQYFGPGTRLTVL.

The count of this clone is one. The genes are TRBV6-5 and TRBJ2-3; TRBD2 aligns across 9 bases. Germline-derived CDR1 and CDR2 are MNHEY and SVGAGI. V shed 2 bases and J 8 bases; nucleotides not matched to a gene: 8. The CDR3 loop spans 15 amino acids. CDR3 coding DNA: TGTGCCAGCAGTTACGCAGCGGGAGGAAGGTTTACGCAGTATTTT. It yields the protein CASSYAAGGRFTQYF.

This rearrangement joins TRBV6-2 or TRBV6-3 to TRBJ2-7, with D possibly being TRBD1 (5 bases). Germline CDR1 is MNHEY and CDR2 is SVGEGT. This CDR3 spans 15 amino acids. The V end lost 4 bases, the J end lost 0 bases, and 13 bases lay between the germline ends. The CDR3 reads CASSSPGRSSYEQYF. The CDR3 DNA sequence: TGTGCCAGCAGTTCCCCAGGGCGGAGCTCCTACGAGCAGTACTTC.

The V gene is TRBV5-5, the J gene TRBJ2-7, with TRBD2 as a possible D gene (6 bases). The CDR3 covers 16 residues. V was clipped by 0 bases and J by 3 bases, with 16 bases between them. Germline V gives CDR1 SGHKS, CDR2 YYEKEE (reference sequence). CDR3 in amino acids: CASSLGVASVNYEQYF. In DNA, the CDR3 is TGTGCCAGCAGCTTGGGGGTGGCTAGCGTCAACTACGAGCAGTACTTC.

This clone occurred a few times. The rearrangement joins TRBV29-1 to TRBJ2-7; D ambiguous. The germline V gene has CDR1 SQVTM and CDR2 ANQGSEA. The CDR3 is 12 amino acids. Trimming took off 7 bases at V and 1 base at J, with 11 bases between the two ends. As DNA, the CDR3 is TGCAGCGCCCTTTCAGCGTCCTACGAGCAGTACTTC. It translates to CSALSASYEQYF.

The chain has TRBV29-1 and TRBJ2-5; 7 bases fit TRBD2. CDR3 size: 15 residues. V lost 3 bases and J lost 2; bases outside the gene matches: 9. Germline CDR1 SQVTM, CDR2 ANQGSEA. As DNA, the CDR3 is TGCAGCGTTGACGGGCTAGCGGTGACACAAGAGACCCAGTACTTC. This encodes CSVDGLAVTQETQYF.

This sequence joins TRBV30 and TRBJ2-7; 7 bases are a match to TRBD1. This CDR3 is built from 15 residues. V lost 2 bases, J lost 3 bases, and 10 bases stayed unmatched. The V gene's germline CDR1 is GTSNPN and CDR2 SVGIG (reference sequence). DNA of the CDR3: TGTGCCTGGAGTCCGACAGGGTTCCCATTCTACGAGCAGTACTTC. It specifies CAWSPTGFPFYEQYF.

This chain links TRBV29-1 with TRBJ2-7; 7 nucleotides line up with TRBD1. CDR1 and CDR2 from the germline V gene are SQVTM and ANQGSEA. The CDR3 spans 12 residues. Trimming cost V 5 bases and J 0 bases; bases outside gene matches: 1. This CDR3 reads CSVQGDSYEQYF. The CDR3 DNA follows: TGCAGCGTTCAGGGGGACTCCTACGAGCAGTACTTC.

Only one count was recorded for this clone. CDR3 in DNA: TGTGCCAGCAGACCCGGGACAGGGGCCACCGGGGAGCTGTTTTTT. Amino acids: CASRPGTGATGELFF. This rearrangement joins TRBV6-5 to TRBJ2-2, with 10 bases matching TRBD1. This CDR3 contains 15 residues. The junction had 5 bases not matched to a gene; V was cut back by 6 bases and J by 4 bases. Per the germline V gene, CDR1 is MNHEY and CDR2 is SVGAGI.

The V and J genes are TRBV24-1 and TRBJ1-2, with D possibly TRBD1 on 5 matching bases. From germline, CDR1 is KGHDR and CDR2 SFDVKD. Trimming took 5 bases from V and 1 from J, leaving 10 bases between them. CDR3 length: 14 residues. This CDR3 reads CATSGDRINYGYTF. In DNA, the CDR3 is TGTGCCACCAGTGGCGACAGAATTAACTATGGCTACACCTTC.

The CDR3 DNA follows: TGTGCCAGCCAGAAATACGGGACTAGCGGGAGCGGGGCCAACGTCCTGACTTTC. Its protein is CASQKYGTSGSGANVLTF. The rearrangement joins TRBV7-3 to TRBJ2-6, with 14 bases aligning to TRBD2. After removal of 8 bases from V and 4 bases from J, the junction contained 10 bases not matched to a gene. CDR1 and CDR2 from the germline V gene are SGHTA and FQGTGA. CDR3 length: 18 amino acids.

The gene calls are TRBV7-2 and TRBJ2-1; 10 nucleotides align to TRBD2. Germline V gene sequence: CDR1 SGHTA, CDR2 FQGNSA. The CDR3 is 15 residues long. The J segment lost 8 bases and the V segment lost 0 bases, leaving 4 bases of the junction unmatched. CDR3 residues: CASSLASSGSYEQFF. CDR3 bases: TGTGCCAGCAGCTTAGCGTCTAGCGGGAGCTATGAGCAGTTCTTC.

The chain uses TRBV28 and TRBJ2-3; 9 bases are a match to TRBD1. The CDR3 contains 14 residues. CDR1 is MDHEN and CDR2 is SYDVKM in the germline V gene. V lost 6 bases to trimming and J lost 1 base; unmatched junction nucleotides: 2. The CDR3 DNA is TGTGCCAGCAGCCGGACAGGGGGCACAGATACGCAGTATTTT. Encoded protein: CASSRTGGTDTQYF.

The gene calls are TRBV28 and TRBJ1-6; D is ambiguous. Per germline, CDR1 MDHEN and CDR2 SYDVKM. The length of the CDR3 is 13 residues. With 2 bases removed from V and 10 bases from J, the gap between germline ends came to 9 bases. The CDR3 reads CASSLATGSPLHF. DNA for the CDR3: TGTGCCAGCAGTTTAGCGACGGGGTCACCCCTCCACTTT.

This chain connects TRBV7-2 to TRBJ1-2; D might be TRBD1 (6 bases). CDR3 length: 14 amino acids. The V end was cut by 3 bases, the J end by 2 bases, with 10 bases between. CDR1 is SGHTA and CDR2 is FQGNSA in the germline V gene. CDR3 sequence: CASSLQGRNYGYTF. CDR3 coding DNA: TGTGCCAGCAGCTTGCAGGGGCGGAACTATGGCTACACCTTC.

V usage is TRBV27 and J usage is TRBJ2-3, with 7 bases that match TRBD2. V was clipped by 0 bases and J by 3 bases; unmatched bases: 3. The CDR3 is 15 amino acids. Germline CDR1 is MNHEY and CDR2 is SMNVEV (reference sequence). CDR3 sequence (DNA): TGTGCCAGCAGTTTATCGGGCGGGGGAACAGATACGCAGTATTTT. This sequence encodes CASSLSGGGTDTQYF.

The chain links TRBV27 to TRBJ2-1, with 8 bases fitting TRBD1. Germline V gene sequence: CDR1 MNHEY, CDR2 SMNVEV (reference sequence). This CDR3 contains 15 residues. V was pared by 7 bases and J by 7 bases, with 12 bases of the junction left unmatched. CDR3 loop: CASTLGRGHFNEQFF. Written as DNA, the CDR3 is TGTGCCAGCACCCTGGGCAGGGGGCATTTTAATGAGCAGTTCTTC.

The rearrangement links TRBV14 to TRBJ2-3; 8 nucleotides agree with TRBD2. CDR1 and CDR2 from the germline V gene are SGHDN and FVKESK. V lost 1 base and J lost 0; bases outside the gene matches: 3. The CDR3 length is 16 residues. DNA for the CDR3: TGTGCCAGCAGCCAAGTAGCGGGGTCTAGCACAGATACGCAGTATTTT. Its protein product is CASSQVAGSSTDTQYF.